This is a list of T cell receptor beta chains from one sample in a study of graft-versus-host responses after intestinal transplantation. Here immunoSEQ multiplex PCR was the method, and the copy in TCRdb shows in-frame clones only, minus some. Found here are 100,000 to 120,000 clones, approximately 92% of them singletons; the top ten hold 0.5% to 0.6%. For these TCRs, the target antigens are not known. Source: unstimulated CD8+ T cells sorted from spleen or lymph node cells, taken before intestinal transplant. The source of these receptors is a human donor who received an intestinal transplant. The conserved cysteine and the conserved F or W are not part of the CDR3 here. The order of the fields is J gene, V gene, CDR3 protein.

TRBJ2-2	TRBV28	ASSYRANTGELF
TRBJ2-1	TRBV5-8	ASSLAEFRDTSYNEQF
TRBJ2-5	TRBV27	ASSLSTGEQETQY
TRBJ2-7	TRBV19	ASSIGSRGQNEQY
TRBJ2-7	TRBV14	ASSQGFSGPTYEQY
TRBJ1-1	TRBV19	ASSIVEAVNTEAF
TRBJ2-7	TRBV10-3	AISAPPGNRNEQY
TRBJ2-7	TRBV7-9	ASRVGGNYEQY
TRBJ2-2	TRBV7-9	ASSPGLTGELF
TRBJ2-5	TRBV7-8	ASSPPLAGAETQY
TRBJ2-7	TRBV27	ASSLAGGDYEQY
TRBJ1-1	TRBV4-1	ASSQEFSPTGAF
TRBJ1-2	TRBV7-9	ASSWDKVARVDGYT
TRBJ1-2	TRBV27	ASSLTASDYGYT
TRBJ2-3	TRBV14	ASSPTGRFTDTQY
TRBJ1-5	TRBV6-5	ASSDGQPGQPQH
TRBJ1-5	TRBV28	ASSLRGVGQPQH
TRBJ2-1	TRBV2	ASGAPTSFTDYNEQF
TRBJ1-2	TRBV15	ATSREKTGMNYGYT
TRBJ2-7	TRBV5-4	ASSLATWGEQY
TRBJ2-5	TRBV9	ASSVGGGPLETQY
TRBJ1-2	TRBV28	ASSHRGTVDGYT
TRBJ2-7	TRBV5-1	ASSLEGPTGYEQY
TRBJ2-5	TRBV7-9	ASSLVEPPPETQY
TRBJ2-1	TRBV6-1	ASSGQGSLPGEGPNEQF
TRBJ2-7	TRBV11-2	ASSDTYEQY
TRBJ2-7	TRBV7-9	ASSLGRAYEQY
TRBJ2-7	TRBV19	ASSDRNSYEQY
TRBJ1-1	TRBV7-3	ASSLTGMGGAEAF
TRBJ2-1	TRBV7-3	ASSPPGGLYNEQF
TRBJ2-6	TRBV6-5	ASNGGSGANVLT
TRBJ2-2	TRBV7-9	ASRAEGDRGWTGELF
TRBJ2-5	TRBV27	ASSFRARSGETQY
TRBJ2-7	TRBV27	ASSLSGSVSYEQY
TRBJ2-1	TRBV7-3	ASSLATGEGNEQF
TRBJ2-7	TRBV6-5	ASSELGAYEQY
TRBJ2-5	TRBV5-1	ASSLDPLETQY
TRBJ1-1	TRBV6-1	ASSESRGTEAF
TRBJ2-5	TRBV10-1	ASSEDRGRETQY
TRBJ2-7	TRBV7-6	ASSRSRGGLDEQY
TRBJ2-3	TRBV9	ASSRGGTDTQY
TRBJ2-2	TRBV9	ASEPENTGELF
TRBJ2-1	TRBV2	ASSQALNEQF
TRBJ2-7	TRBV12-5	ASGFRDLTYEQY
TRBJ2-7	TRBV6-6	ASTPDGTWYEQY
TRBJ2-7	TRBV5-1	ASSLDLADSYEQY
TRBJ1-5	TRBV4-1	ASSQVSGSQPQH
TRBJ2-7	TRBV27	ASSTLGTGYEQY